The 22 T cell receptor beta chains below come from one sample, sequenced in a study of identical twins. TCRdb recomputed calls from the 5' RACE reads with MiXCR, one row per CDR3 protein. The sample holds 500,000 to 550,000 distinct CDR3 sequences; about 22% are singletons and the top ten take 0.48%. The data were also submitted as part of a second study, on yellow fever vaccine responses in identical twins.

Specimen: CD4+ T cells sorted from blood. These receptors were taken from a woman younger than 30 in good health.

There are a few counts of this clonotype. This rearrangement joins TRBV24-1 to TRBJ2-2; D tentatively fits TRBD1 or TRBD2 (6 bases each). From germline, CDR1 is KGHDR and CDR2 SFDVKD. Trimming removed 9 bases from V and 7 bases from J, with 14 bases in between. The CDR3 totals 13 residues. CDR3 sequence (DNA): TGTGCCACCCGACTGGGGGGCGGCGGGGAGCTGTTTTTT. Amino acid sequence: CATRLGGGGELFF.

This clonotype was detected only a few times. The chain has TRBV23-1 and TRBJ2-7; D unclear. TRBV23-1 is treated as an ORF (open reading frame) with a function not yet certain. Trimming removed 3 bases from V and 1 base from J, with 10 bases in between. The CDR3 sequence is 14 residues long. CDR3 protein: CASSHWPRSYEQYF. CDR3 DNA sequence: TGCGCCAGCAGTCATTGGCCGCGTTCCTACGAGCAGTACTTC.

The chain joins TRBV5-1 to TRBJ2-7; D is perhaps TRBD1 or TRBD2 (5 bases each). The CDR3 is 14 amino acids. Germline V gives CDR1 SGHRS, CDR2 YFSETQ. V shed 4 bases and J shed 1 base, with 12 bases lying between them. The CDR3 protein is CASSGGPASYEQYF. The CDR3 nucleotides read TGCGCCAGCAGCGGGGGACCGGCTTCCTACGAGCAGTACTTC.

This clonotype has only a few counts. This chain connects TRBV28 to TRBJ2-3; D not certain. V was shortened by 3 bases and J by 13 bases, with 17 bases between the two germline ends. This CDR3 contains 13 residues. Germline V gene data show CDR1 as MDHEN and CDR2 as SYDVKM. CDR3 region: CASSFLFPEKEYF. The CDR3, as DNA: TGTGCCAGCAGTTTTCTCTTCCCGGAGAAAGAGTATTTT.

Many counts were recorded for this clonotype. The chain joins TRBV5-1 to TRBJ2-1, with TRBD1 matching 7 bases. The CDR3 is 15 amino acids. V gave up 0 bases and J gave up 6 bases; unmatched junction bases: 6. Germline-derived CDR1 and CDR2 are SGHRS and YFSETQ. CDR3 loop: CASSLAGTDSNEQFF. In DNA, the CDR3 is TGCGCCAGCAGCTTGGCCGGGACAGATTCCAATGAGCAGTTCTTC.

This clonotype has a handful of counts. V usage is TRBV24-1 and J usage is TRBJ2-3; TRBD2 aligns across 7 bases. CDR1 is KGHDR and CDR2 is SFDVKD in the germline V gene. V lost 7 bases to trimming and J lost 2 bases; unmatched junction nucleotides: 5. This CDR3 spans 14 amino acids. DNA for the CDR3: TGTGCCACCAGCACCGGGGGGAACACAGATACGCAGTATTTT. As protein: CATSTGGNTDTQYF.

This clonotype has more than one count but fewer than ten. V usage is TRBV5-1 and J usage is TRBJ1-1; D remains ambiguous. CDR3 length: 16 residues. Trimming took 0 bases from V and 3 from J, leaving 15 bases between them. CDR1 is SGHRS and CDR2 is YFSETQ in the germline V gene. CDR3 bases: TGCGCCAGCAGCTTGGCCCGCCCGGCAGGCGACACTGAAGCTTTCTTT. It is translated as CASSLARPAGDTEAFF.

The chain couples TRBV4-1 to TRBJ1-6; D ambiguous. The CDR3 runs 13 residues. V was trimmed by 4 bases and J by 7 bases, leaving 8 bases between them. Germline V gives CDR1 MGHRA, CDR2 YSYEKL. CDR3 DNA sequence: TGCGCCAGCAGCCGCGCACACAATTCACCCCTCCACTTT. It codes for CASSRAHNSPLHF.

J is TRBJ2-7 and V is TRBV3-1; TRBD2 matches 9 bases. J gave up 6 bases and V 1 base, and 7 bases lay outside the gene matches. From germline, CDR1 is LGHDT and CDR2 YNNKEL (reference sequence). The CDR3 runs to 15 residues. In DNA, the CDR3 is TGTGCCAGCAGCCAAGGGCGGGAGGGCCCCTCCGAGCAGTACTTC. This translates into CASSQGREGPSEQYF.

V gene TRBV2 combines with J gene TRBJ2-2; D remains ambiguous. The CDR3 totals 14 residues. V was pared by 6 bases and J by 7 bases, with 15 bases between. Germline V gene lookup returns CDR1 SNHLY and CDR2 FYNNEI. CDR3: CASRPTRADGELFF. CDR3 nucleotides: TGTGCCAGCAGACCCACTCGGGCGGACGGGGAGCTGTTTTTT.

This clonotype has only a few counts. The J gene is TRBJ1-1, the V gene TRBV7-9; weak D call: TRBD1 (6 bases). The CDR3 has 16 residues. Trimming stripped 0 bases from V and 4 bases from J, with 15 bases between. Per germline, CDR1 SEHNR and CDR2 FQNEAQ (reference sequence). CDR3 coding DNA: TGTGCCAGCAGCTTAGCGGGGGGCCCCCCAGGCACTGAAGCTTTCTTT. Amino acids: CASSLAGGPPGTEAFF.

This clonotype was recorded a few times. The V call is TRBV12-3 or TRBV12-4, the J call TRBJ2-3, with D unresolved. The V end was cut by 5 bases, the J end by 1 base, with 10 bases between. The CDR3 totals 14 residues. The CDR3 reads CASSNNRGTDTQYF. In DNA form, the CDR3 reads TGTGCCAGCAGTAACAACCGCGGCACAGATACGCAGTATTTT.

This clonotype was recorded only once. This chain joins TRBV5-1 and TRBJ2-6; no firm D call. CDR1 SGHRS and CDR2 YFSETQ come from the germline V gene. This CDR3 region has 16 residues. The V end lost 0 bases, the J end lost 0 bases, and 7 bases lay between the germline ends. In DNA form, the CDR3 reads TGCGCCAGCAGCTTGGGACAAAACTCTGGGGCCAACGTCCTGACTTTC. This encodes CASSLGQNSGANVLTF.

This clonotype was observed many times. V gene TRBV16 combines with J gene TRBJ2-7, with D perhaps matching TRBD2 (5 bases). Germline CDR1 reads KGHSY; CDR2 reads FQNENV. The CDR3 length is 13 residues. Trimming took off 4 bases at V and 3 bases at J, with 10 bases between the two ends. The CDR3 DNA follows: TGTGCCAGCAGCCGGAACGGGAACTACGAGCAGTACTTC. This encodes CASSRNGNYEQYF.

The chain uses TRBV5-1 and TRBJ1-1; a possible D gene is TRBD1 (5 bases). The CDR3 totals 13 residues. Germline V gives CDR1 SGHRS, CDR2 YFSETQ. Trimming left V 5 bases short and J 0 bases short, with 8 bases between. The CDR3 reads CASRWTLNTEAFF. CDR3 DNA: TGCGCCAGCAGATGGACACTGAACACTGAAGCTTTCTTT. The full variable domain, with the rest looked up from reference TRBV5-1 and TRBJ1-1, is KAGVTQTPRYLIKTRGQQVTLSCSPISGHRSVSWYQQTPGQGLQFLFEYFSETQRNKGNFPGRFSGRQFSNSRSEMNVSTLELGDSALYLCASRWTLNTEAFFGQGTRLTVV.

This clonotype occurred many times. The chain uses TRBV5-1 and TRBJ2-4; D remains unclear. Trimming took off 4 bases at V and 5 bases at J, with 10 bases between the two ends. Per the germline V gene, CDR1 is SGHRS and CDR2 is YFSETQ. This CDR3 is built from 13 residues. The CDR3 nucleotides are TGCGCCAGCAGCCCGTCGAACGAAAACATTCAGTACTTC. Protein: CASSPSNENIQYF.

This clonotype was observed a few times. V and J are TRBV11-2 and TRBJ2-1; 7 bases fit TRBD1. The trim removed 2 bases at V and 9 bases at J, leaving 7 bases unmatched. The CDR3 consists of 14 residues. The germline CDR1 and CDR2 sequences are SGHAT and FQNNGV. In nucleotides, the CDR3 is TGTGCCAGCAGCTTACGAGGGGGCCCGGTTGAGCAGTTCTTC. Its protein product is CASSLRGGPVEQFF.

V and J are TRBV28 and TRBJ1-2; TRBD1 matches at 9 bases. CDR3 size: 13 residues. Trimming removed 7 bases from V and 5 bases from J; junction bases left unmatched: 5. CDR1 and CDR2 (germline): MDHEN, SYDVKM. This chain's CDR3 is CASTSGTGYGYTF. The CDR3, as DNA: TGTGCCAGCACTTCAGGGACAGGGTATGGCTACACCTTC.

This clonotype was detected once. Relative to the germline gene, one junction end is altered; a read error may explain this. V and J are TRBV9 and TRBJ2-1; 11 positions match TRBD2. This CDR3 is built from 19 residues. The germline gives CDR1 SGDLS, CDR2 YYNGEE. The CDR3 bases are TGTGCCAGCAACGTAGTTGCACTAGCGGGGGTGAGCTCCTACAATGAGCAGTTCTTC. Translated, it gives CASNVVALAGVSSYNEQFF. Based on the CDR3 plus reference TRBV9 and TRBJ2-1, the full variable domain is DSGVTQTPKHLITATGQRVTLRCSPRSGDLSVYWYQQSLDQGLQFLIQYYNGEERAKGNILERFSAQQFPDLHSELNLSSLELGDSALYFCASNVVALAGVSSYNEQFFGPGTRLTVL.

V is TRBV11-1 and J is TRBJ2-5; the D is unclear. V was trimmed by 3 bases and J by 2 bases, leaving 10 bases between them. The CDR3 sequence is 14 residues long. Germline assignment: CDR1 SGHAT and CDR2 FQDESV (reference sequence). CDR3 sequence reads: CASSLERVQETQYF. Written as DNA, the CDR3 is TGTGCCAGCAGCTTGGAACGGGTACAAGAGACCCAGTACTTC.

Concerning this clonotype itself: A read error may account for a junction end that differs from germline. The V call is TRBV5-1, the J call TRBJ2-3; 7 bases are shared with TRBD1. The germline gives CDR1 SGHRS, CDR2 YFSETQ. The CDR3 is made up of 18 amino acids. The CDR3 sequence is CASSLSGQASWSIDTQYF. The CDR3 region has the DNA TGCGCCAGCAGCTTGTCCGGACAGGCTTCTTGGAGCATAGATACGCAGTATTTT.

The chain employs TRBV25-1 and TRBJ2-2; 10 positions match TRBD1. The germline V gene has CDR1 MGHDK and CDR2 SYGVNS. V was pared by 5 bases and J by 4 bases, with 4 bases of the junction left unmatched. This CDR3 has 15 residues. The CDR3 sequence: CASSMTGGGTGELFF. DNA of the CDR3: TGTGCCAGCAGTATGACAGGGGGCGGCACCGGGGAGCTGTTTTTT.